The 15 T cell receptor beta chains below all came from one sample that was sequenced in a study of regulatory dendritic cells for organ transplantation. Produced via immunoSEQ multiplex PCR; TCRdb's table is partial and in-frame only. The table records 20,000 to 25,000 clones, 74% of them present only once. The sequenced material came from memory CD4+ T cells from blood. The sample's subset: CD45RO+ memory T cells. These receptors all stem from a human donor in good health.

This clone was seen more than once but under ten times. The chain combines TRBV6-1 with TRBJ1-3; D is uncertain. V dropped 11 bases and J dropped 4 bases, with 12 bases sitting between them. The CDR3 length is 12 residues. The germline CDR1 and CDR2 sequences are MNHNS and SASEGT. The CDR3 DNA follows: TGTGCCTCCGGCCAGCGGGGAAACACCATATATTTT. Its translation: CASGQRGNTIYF.

The chain links TRBV5-1 to TRBJ1-1; D remains unclear. Germline assignment: CDR1 SGHRS and CDR2 YFSETQ. Trimming shortened V by 1 base and J by 7 bases, and 17 bases separated the two germline ends. The CDR3 has 15 amino acids. CDR3 region: CASSLRGRLEGEAFF. The CDR3 coding sequence is TGCGCCAGCAGCTTGCGCGGAAGGTTAGAGGGTGAAGCTTTCTTT. Complete variable domain (other parts from reference TRBV5-1 and TRBJ1-1): KAGVTQTPRYLIKTRGQQVTLSCSPISGHRSVSWYQQTPGQGLQFLFEYFSETQRNKGNFPGRFSGRQFSNSRSEMNVSTLELGDSALYLCASSLRGRLEGEAFFGQGTRLTVV.

The chain employs TRBV11-2 and TRBJ2-7; D possibly corresponds to TRBD1 (5 bases). Germline loops: CDR1 SGHAT, CDR2 FQNNGV. The CDR3 consists of 15 residues. V lost 5 bases to trimming and J lost 3 bases, with 17 bases between them. The CDR3 is CASSPVSAGHYEQYF. As DNA, the CDR3 is TGTGCCAGCAGCCCAGTTTCGGCAGGGCACTACGAGCAGTACTTC.

V gene TRBV7-8 combines with J gene TRBJ2-5, with a weak D call TRBD2 (5 bases). Trimming took 5 bases from V and 7 from J, leaving 5 bases between them. Germline assignment: CDR1 SGHVS and CDR2 FQNEAQ. The CDR3 consists of 10 residues. CDR3 coding DNA: TGTGCCAGCAGCCGGGGGACCCAGTACTTC. Translating gives CASSRGTQYF.

The chain carries TRBV15 and TRBJ1-6; D is possibly TRBD1 (5 bases). Germline V gene lookup returns CDR1 LNHNV and CDR2 YYDKDF (reference sequence). This CDR3 has 18 amino acids. Between the trimmed V and J ends, which lost 3 bases and 0 bases, there was a span of 15 bases. The CDR3 DNA sequence: TGTGCCACCAGCAGGGAGACAGCCGAAGACTCCTATAATTCACCCCTCCACTTT. It specifies CATSRETAEDSYNSPLHF.

This chain links TRBV5-6 with TRBJ2-4; D ambiguous. The length of the CDR3 is 16 residues. V was clipped by 0 bases and J by 4 bases, with 14 bases between them. Germline loops: CDR1 SGHDT, CDR2 YYEEEE. The CDR3 loop reads CASSLAASERKNIQYF. In DNA form, the CDR3 reads TGTGCCAGCAGCTTGGCCGCCTCGGAGAGGAAAAACATTCAGTACTTC.

The table lists this clone with a count of one. The chain uses TRBV27 and TRBJ2-5; 11 positions match TRBD1. Germline-derived CDR1 and CDR2 are MNHEY and SMNVEV (reference sequence). Trimming at V came to 4 bases and at J to 5 bases, leaving 15 bases not matched to a gene. The CDR3 is 18 amino acids. CDR3 residues: CASSSEKQRDRGSETQYF. The CDR3 bases are TGTGCCAGCAGTTCAGAGAAACAGCGGGACAGGGGGTCGGAGACCCAGTACTTC.

The rearrangement joins TRBV5-1 to TRBJ1-2, with D uncertain. The CDR3 length is 13 residues. The germline V gene has CDR1 SGHRS and CDR2 YFSETQ. V gave up 0 bases and J gave up 8 bases, with 11 bases separating them. CDR3 amino acids: CASSLGADEGYTF. CDR3 nucleotide sequence: TGCGCCAGCAGCTTGGGGGCAGACGAGGGCTACACCTTC.

This clone came up once. The J gene is TRBJ2-7, the V gene TRBV2, with no clear D. The length of the CDR3 is 13 residues. CDR1 is SNHLY, CDR2 FYNNEI, per germline. Trimming stripped 4 bases from V and 3 bases from J, with 10 bases between. CDR3 loop: CASSVEALYEQYF. CDR3 DNA sequence: TGTGCCAGCAGTGTTGAAGCCCTCTACGAGCAGTACTTC.

V and J are TRBV7-2 and TRBJ1-1; TRBD1 matches 8 bases. J lost 1 base, V lost 7 bases, and 2 bases had no gene match. This CDR3 is built from 13 residues. Germline CDR1 reads SGHTA; CDR2 reads FQGNSA. The DNA of the CDR3 is TGTGCCAGCATTGGGACAGGGAACACTGAAGCTTTCTTT. Translating gives CASIGTGNTEAFF.

V is TRBV19 and J is TRBJ1-5, with 7 bases fitting TRBD1. This CDR3 comprises 15 residues. The V segment lost 4 bases and the J segment 4 bases; nucleotides outside the gene matches: 7. Germline-derived CDR1 and CDR2 are LNHDA and SQIVND (reference sequence). CDR3 nucleotide sequence: TGTGCCAGTAGTACCCCGGACAGGCCGAATCAGCCCCAGCATTTT. It translates to CASSTPDRPNQPQHF. The full variable domain, its missing parts supplied by reference TRBV19 and TRBJ1-5, is DGGITQSPKYLFRKEGQNVTLSCEQNLNHDAMYWYRQDPGQGLRLIYYSQIVNDFQKGDIAEGYSVSREKKESFPLTVTSAQKNPTAFYLCASSTPDRPNQPQHFGDGTRLSIL.

The J gene is TRBJ1-1, the V gene TRBV9; D may be TRBD1 (5 bases). The V gene lost 2 bases and the J gene lost 4 bases, with 15 bases spanning the gap. The CDR3 has 15 amino acids. Germline V lookup: CDR1 SGDLS, CDR2 YYNGEE. CDR3 DNA: TGTGCCAGCAGCGTTCAGGTCCAGGGCCCCACTGAAGCTTTCTTT. It codes for CASSVQVQGPTEAFF.

This clone was seen more than once but under ten times. The chain recombines TRBV28 with TRBJ1-2, with 7 bases aligning to TRBD1. Germline V gene lookup returns CDR1 MDHEN and CDR2 SYDVKM. The V segment lost 2 bases and the J segment 2 bases; nucleotides outside the gene matches: 2. The CDR3 sequence is 14 residues long. For the CDR3, the DNA is TGTGCCAGCAGTTTAGACAGGGTGAACTATGGCTACACCTTC. Translating it yields CASSLDRVNYGYTF.

This chain joins TRBV4-1 and TRBJ1-3; the match to TRBD1 covers 7 bases. The CDR3 covers 16 residues. V shed 2 bases, J shed 0 bases, and the junction held 4 bases outside the gene matches. CDR1 is MGHRA and CDR2 is YSYEKL in the germline V gene. The CDR3 nucleotides read TGCGCCAGCAGCCAACAGGGGGGAAGCTCTGGAAACACCATATATTTT. Its translation: CASSQQGGSSGNTIYF.

This clone turned up a few times. V is TRBV5-4 and J is TRBJ1-1, with D maybe TRBD1 (6 bases). Trimming stripped 4 bases from V and 1 base from J, with 8 bases between. CDR3 size: 13 residues. Germline V gene data show CDR1 as SGHNT and CDR2 as YYREEE (reference sequence). The CDR3 sequence is CASSPGQNTEAFF. DNA for the CDR3: TGTGCCAGCAGCCCGGGACAGAACACTGAAGCTTTCTTT.